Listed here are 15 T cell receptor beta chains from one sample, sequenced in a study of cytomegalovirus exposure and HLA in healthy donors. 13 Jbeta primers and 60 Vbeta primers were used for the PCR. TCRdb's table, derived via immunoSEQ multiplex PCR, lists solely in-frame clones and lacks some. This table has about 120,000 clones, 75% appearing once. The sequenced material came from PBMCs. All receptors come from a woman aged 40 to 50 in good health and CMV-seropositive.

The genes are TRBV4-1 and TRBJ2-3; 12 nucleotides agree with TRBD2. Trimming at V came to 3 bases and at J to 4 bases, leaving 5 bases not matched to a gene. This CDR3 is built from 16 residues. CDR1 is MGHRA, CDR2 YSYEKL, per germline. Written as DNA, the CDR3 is TGCGCCAGCAGCCATGCTAGCGGGAGGGCCGCAGATACGCAGTATTTT. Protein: CASSHASGRAADTQYF.

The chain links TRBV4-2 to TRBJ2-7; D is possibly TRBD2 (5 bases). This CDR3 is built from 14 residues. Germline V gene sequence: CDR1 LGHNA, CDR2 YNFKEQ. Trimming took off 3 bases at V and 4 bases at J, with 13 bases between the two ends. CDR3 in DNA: TGTGCCAGCAGCCAGGGCGGCGGCGGGTACGAGCAGTACTTC. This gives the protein CASSQGGGGYEQYF.

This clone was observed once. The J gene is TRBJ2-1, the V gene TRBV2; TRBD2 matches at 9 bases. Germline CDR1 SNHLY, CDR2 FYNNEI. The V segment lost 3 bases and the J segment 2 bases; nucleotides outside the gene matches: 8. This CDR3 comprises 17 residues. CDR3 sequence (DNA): TGTGCCAGCAGTGATCTGGGTAGCGGGGGCCCCTACAATGAGCAGTTCTTC. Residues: CASSDLGSGGPYNEQFF.

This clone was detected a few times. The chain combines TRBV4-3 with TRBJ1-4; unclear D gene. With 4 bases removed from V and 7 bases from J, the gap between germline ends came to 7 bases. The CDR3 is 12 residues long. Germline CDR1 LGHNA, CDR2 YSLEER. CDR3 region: CASSLGGEKLFF. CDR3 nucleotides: TGCGCCAGCAGCCTCGGAGGTGAAAAACTGTTTTTT.

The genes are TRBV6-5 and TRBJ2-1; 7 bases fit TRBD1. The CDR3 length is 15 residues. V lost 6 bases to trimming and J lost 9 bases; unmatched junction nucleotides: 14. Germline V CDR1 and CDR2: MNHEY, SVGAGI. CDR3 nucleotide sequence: TGTGCCAGCAGCCGGGGACAGCTCCAAACGGGTGAGCAGTTCTTC. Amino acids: CASSRGQLQTGEQFF.

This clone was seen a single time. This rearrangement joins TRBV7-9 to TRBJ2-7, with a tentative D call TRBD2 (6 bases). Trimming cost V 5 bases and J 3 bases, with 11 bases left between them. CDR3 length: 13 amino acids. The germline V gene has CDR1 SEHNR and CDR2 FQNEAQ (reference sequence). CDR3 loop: CASSMTGLYEQYF. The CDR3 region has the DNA TGTGCCAGCAGCATGACGGGACTCTACGAGCAGTACTTC.

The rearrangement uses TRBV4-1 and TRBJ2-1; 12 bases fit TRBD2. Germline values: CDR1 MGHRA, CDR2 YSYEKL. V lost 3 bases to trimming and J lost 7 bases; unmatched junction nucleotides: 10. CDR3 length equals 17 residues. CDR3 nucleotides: TGCGCCAGCAGCCAGGGAGGACTAGCGGGGTCGGTGAATGAGCAGTTCTTC. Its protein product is CASSQGGLAGSVNEQFF.

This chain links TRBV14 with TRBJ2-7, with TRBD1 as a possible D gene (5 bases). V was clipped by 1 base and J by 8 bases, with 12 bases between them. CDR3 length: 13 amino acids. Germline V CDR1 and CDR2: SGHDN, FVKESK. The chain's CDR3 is CASSQAVAGKQYF. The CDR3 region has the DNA TGTGCCAGCAGCCAAGCGGTGGCAGGGAAGCAGTACTTC.

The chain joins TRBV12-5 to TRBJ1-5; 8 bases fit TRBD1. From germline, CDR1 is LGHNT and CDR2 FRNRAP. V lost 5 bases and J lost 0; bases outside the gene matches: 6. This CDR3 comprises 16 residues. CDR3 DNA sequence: TGTGCTAGTGGTCACGGACAGGGAATTAGCAATCAGCCCCAGCATTTT. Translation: CASGHGQGISNQPQHF.

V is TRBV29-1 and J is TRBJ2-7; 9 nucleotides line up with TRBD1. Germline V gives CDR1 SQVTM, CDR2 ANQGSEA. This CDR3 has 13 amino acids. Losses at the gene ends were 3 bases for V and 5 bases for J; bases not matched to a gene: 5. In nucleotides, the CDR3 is TGCAGCGTTGAGGGGACAGGGCATGACGAGCAGTACTTC. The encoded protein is CSVEGTGHDEQYF.

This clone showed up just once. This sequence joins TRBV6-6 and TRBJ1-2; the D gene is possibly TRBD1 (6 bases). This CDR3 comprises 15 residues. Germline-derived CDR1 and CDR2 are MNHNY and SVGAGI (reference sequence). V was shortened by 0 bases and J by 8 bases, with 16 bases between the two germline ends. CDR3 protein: CASSYSEGGTKGYTF. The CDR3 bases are TGTGCCAGCAGTTACTCGGAGGGGGGGACTAAAGGCTACACCTTC.

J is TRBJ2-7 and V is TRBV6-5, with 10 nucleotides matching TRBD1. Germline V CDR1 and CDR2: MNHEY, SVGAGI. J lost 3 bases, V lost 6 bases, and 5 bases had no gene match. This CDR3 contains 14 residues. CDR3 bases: TGTGCCAGCAGACCGGACAGGGGGATCTACGAGCAGTACTTC. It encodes CASRPDRGIYEQYF.

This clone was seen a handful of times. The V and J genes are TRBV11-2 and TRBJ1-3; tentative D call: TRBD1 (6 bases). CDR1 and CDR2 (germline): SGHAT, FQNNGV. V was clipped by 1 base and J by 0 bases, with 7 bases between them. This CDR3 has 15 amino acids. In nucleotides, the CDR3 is TGTGCCAGCAGCTTAGGGACAGTCTCTGGAAACACCATATATTTT. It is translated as CASSLGTVSGNTIYF. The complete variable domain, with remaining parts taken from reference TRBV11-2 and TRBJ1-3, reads EAGVAQSPRYKIIEKRQSVAFWCNPISGHATLYWYQQILGQGPKLLIQFQNNGVVDDSQLPKDRFSAERLKGVDSTLKIQPAKLEDSAVYLCASSLGTVSGNTIYFGEGSWLTVV.

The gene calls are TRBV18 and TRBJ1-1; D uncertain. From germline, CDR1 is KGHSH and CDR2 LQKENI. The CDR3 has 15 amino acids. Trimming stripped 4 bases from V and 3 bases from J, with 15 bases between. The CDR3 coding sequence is TGTGCCAGCTCACGAAGCTTCGGGGAAGACACTGAAGCTTTCTTT. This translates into CASSRSFGEDTEAFF.

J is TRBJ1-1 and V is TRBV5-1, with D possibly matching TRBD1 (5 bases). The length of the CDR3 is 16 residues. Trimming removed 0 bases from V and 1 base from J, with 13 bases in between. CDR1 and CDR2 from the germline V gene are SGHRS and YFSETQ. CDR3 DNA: TGCGCCAGCAGCTTGGAGGCGGGGCCGGCGAACACTGAAGCTTTCTTT. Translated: CASSLEAGPANTEAFF.